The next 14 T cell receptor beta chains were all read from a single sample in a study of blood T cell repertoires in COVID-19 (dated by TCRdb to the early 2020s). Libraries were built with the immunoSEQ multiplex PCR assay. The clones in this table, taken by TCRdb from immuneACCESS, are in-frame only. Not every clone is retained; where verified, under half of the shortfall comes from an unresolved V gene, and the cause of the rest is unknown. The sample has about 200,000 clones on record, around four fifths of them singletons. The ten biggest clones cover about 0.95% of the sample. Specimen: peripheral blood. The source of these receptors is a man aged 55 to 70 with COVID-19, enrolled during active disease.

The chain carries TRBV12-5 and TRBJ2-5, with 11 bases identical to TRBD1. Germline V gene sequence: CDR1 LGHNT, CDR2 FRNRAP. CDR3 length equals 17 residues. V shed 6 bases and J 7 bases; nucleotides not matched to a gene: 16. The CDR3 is CASGPAPGQGGSGTQYF. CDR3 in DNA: TGTGCTAGTGGCCCCGCTCCGGGACAGGGGGGCTCGGGGACCCAGTACTTC.

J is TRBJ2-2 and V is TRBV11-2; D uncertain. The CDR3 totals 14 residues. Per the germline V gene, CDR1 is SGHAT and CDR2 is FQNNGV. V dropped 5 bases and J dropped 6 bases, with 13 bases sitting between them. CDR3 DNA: TGTGCCAGCAGCCAAGACTTGATGTCCGGGGAGCTGTTTTTT. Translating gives CASSQDLMSGELFF.

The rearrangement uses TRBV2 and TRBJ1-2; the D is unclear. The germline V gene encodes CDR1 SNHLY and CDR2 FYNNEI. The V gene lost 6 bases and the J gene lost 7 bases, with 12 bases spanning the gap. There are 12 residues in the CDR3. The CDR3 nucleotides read TGTGCCAGCAGGGCCGGACTAGGTGGCTACACCTTC. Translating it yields CASRAGLGGYTF. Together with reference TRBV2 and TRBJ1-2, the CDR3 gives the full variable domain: EPEVTQTPSHQVTQMGQEVILRCVPISNHLYFYWYRQILGQKVEFLVSFYNNEISEKSEIFDDQFSVERPDGSNFTLKIRSTKLEDSAMYFCASRAGLGGYTFGSGTRLTVV.

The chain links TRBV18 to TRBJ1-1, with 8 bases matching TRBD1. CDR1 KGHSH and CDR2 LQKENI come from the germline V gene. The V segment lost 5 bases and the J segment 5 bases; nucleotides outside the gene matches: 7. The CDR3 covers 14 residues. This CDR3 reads CASSRSGGGTEAFF. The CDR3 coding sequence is TGTGCCAGCTCAAGATCAGGGGGCGGAACTGAAGCTTTCTTT.

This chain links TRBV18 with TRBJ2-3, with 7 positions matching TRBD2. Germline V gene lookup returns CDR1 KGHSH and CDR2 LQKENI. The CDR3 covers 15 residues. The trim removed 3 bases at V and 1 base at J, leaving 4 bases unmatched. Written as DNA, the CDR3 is TGTGCCAGCTCACCCGGGGGGTTGGGCACAGATACGCAGTATTTT. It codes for CASSPGGLGTDTQYF.

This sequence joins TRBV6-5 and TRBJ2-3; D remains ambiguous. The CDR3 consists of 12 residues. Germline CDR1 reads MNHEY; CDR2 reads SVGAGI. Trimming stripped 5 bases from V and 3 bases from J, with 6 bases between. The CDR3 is CASSIKTDTQYF. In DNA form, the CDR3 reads TGTGCCAGCAGTATCAAAACAGATACGCAGTATTTT.

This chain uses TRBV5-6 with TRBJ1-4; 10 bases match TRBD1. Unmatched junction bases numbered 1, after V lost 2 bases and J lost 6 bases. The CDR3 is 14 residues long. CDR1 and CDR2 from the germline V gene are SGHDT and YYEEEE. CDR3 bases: TGTGCCAGCAGCTTCGGGACAGGGGATGAAAAACTGTTTTTT. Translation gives CASSFGTGDEKLFF.

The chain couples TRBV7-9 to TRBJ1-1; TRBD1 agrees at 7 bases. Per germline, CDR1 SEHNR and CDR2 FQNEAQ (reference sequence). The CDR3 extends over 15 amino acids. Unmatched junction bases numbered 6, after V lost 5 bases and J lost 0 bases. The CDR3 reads CASSPRTGMNTEAFF. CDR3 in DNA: TGTGCCAGCAGCCCACGGACAGGAATGAACACTGAAGCTTTCTTT.

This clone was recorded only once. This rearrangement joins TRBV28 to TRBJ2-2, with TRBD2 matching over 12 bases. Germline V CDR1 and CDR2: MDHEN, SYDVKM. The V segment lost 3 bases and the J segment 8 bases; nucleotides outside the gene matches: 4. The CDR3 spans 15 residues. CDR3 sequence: CASSFAGTSGGELFF. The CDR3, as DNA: TGTGCCAGCAGTTTCGCTGGGACTAGCGGGGGGGAGCTGTTTTTT. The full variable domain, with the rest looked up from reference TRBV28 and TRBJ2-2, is DVKVTQSSRYLVKRTGEKVFLECVQDMDHENMFWYRQDPGLGLRLIYFSYDVKMKEKGDIPEGYSVSREKKERFSLILESASTNQTSMYLCASSFAGTSGGELFFGEGSRLTVL.

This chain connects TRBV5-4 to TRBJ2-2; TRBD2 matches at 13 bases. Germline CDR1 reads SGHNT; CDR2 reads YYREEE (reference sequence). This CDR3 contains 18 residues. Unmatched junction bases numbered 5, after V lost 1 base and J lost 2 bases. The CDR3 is CASSLLTSGRGNTGELFF. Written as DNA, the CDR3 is TGTGCCAGCAGCTTGCTTACTAGCGGGAGGGGAAACACCGGGGAGCTGTTTTTT.

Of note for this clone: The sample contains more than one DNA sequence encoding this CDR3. CDR3 in amino acids: CASSPGTGGNQPQHF. CDR3 sequence (DNA): TGTGCCAGCAGTCCCGGGACAGGGGGTAATCAGCCCCAGCATTTT. The rearrangement links TRBV2 to TRBJ1-5; TRBD1 aligns across 11 bases. The V gene end was trimmed by 5 bases and the J gene end by 4 bases; junction bases not matched to a gene: 4. The CDR3 runs to 15 residues. Germline V CDR1 and CDR2: SNHLY, FYNNEI.

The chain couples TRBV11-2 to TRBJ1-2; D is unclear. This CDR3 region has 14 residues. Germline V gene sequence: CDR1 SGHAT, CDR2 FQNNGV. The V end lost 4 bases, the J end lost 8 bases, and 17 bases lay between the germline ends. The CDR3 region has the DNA TGTGCCAGCAGCTCTAGTCGGGGTGTGAGGGGCTACACCTTC. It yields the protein CASSSSRGVRGYTF.

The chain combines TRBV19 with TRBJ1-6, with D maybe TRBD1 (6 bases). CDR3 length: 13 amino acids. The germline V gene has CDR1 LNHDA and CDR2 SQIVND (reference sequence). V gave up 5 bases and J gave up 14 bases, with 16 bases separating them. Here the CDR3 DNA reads TGTGCCAGTAGTGTCGGACAGTCCGCCACCCTCCACTTT. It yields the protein CASSVGQSATLHF.

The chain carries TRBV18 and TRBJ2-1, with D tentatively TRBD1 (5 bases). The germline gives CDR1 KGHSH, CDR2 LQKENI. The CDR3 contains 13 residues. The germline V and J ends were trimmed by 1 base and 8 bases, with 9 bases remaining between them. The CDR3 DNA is TGTGCCAGCTCACCACAGGGGTTCCATGAGCAGTTCTTC. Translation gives CASSPQGFHEQFF.